Described below is a single TCR beta chain sequence and its context. This sample stems from a study of blood T cell repertoires in COVID-19. Overall study context: The United States, Italy and Spain were the sources of the acute and convalescent COVID-19 samples. PBMCs, B-cell-depleted T cells, or T cells provided the cDNA or gDNA that made up the material.

The CDR3 consists of 19 residues. CDR1 ENHRY and CDR2 SYGVKD come from the germline V gene. The junction had 9 bases not matched to a gene; V was cut back by 0 bases and J by 3 bases. Libraries were prepared by immunoSEQ multiplex PCR; TCRdb keeps only in-frame clonotypes and omits some of them. Of roughly 77,000 clones listed, 80% to 90% were seen once; the top ten hold roughly 5%. Sequencing input: peripheral blood. The TCR was taken from a human donor in a cohort sampled during active COVID-19. V and J are TRBV10-3 and TRBJ2-1; TRBD1 aligns across 12 bases. The CDR3 DNA sequence: TGTGCCATCAGTGAGTCCGGGACAGGGGGCACGGGCGGCTACAATGAGCAGTTCTTC. Residues: CAISESGTGGTGGYNEQFF.